What follows are 8 T cell receptor beta chains derived from one specimen sequenced in a study of shared clonotypes between healthy human individuals. The assay was immunoSEQ multiplex PCR, and TCRdb's table has in-frame clones only and misses some. The sample includes about 1 million clones, around 82% of them seen just once. Input material: memory CD4+ T cells from PBMCs. Indicated subset: CD45RA-negative fraction. Source of these receptors: a young man in good health. Some clones in this sample may be carry-over from other donors' samples.

This clone appeared many times. In DNA form, the CDR3 reads TGTGCCAGCAGCTTAATCTTGAGCGGGAGAGGCTACAATGAGCAGTTCTTC. It translates to CASSLILSGRGYNEQFF. The chain couples TRBV11-2 to TRBJ2-1, with 8 bases lining up with TRBD2. The ends lost 2 bases at V and 3 bases at J; junction bases unmatched: 9. CDR3 length: 17 amino acids. The germline V gene has CDR1 SGHAT and CDR2 FQNNGV.

This clone was seen only once. The chain is built from TRBV28 and TRBJ1-5; no clear D gene. This CDR3 is 17 amino acids long. V was shortened by 1 base and J by 0 bases, with 13 bases between the two germline ends. The germline CDR1 and CDR2 sequences are MDHEN and SYDVKM. The CDR3 nucleotides are TGTGCCAGCAGTTTATCAGTCCGTAGCGATAGCAATCAGCCCCAGCATTTT. Its protein product is CASSLSVRSDSNQPQHF.

This clone was counted a single time. V usage is TRBV28 and J usage is TRBJ2-7; D ambiguous. V was pared by 7 bases and J by 3 bases, with 7 bases between. Germline-derived CDR1 and CDR2 are MDHEN and SYDVKM. The CDR3 is 11 residues long. The CDR3 nucleotides read TGTGCCAGCATCTACCTCTACGAGCAGTACTTC. It encodes CASIYLYEQYF.

DNA of the CDR3: TGTGCCAGAAGCTGGAGCTGGGGTGGCTACACCTTC. This sequence encodes CARSWSWGGYTF. The rearrangement uses TRBV5-3 and TRBJ1-2; D is uncertain. TRBV5-3 is designated an ORF whose function remains uncertain. The length of the CDR3 is 12 residues. Trimming removed 3 bases at V and 7 bases at J, with 10 bases between.

This clone has a handful of counts. The chain joins TRBV14 to TRBJ2-7; 10 positions agree with TRBD1. This CDR3 region has 17 residues. Germline lookup yields CDR1 SGHDN and CDR2 FVKESK. V was clipped by 3 bases and J by 0 bases; unmatched bases: 8. This CDR3 is CASSHKLTGGYSYEQYF. The CDR3 DNA is TGTGCCAGCAGCCATAAGCTGACAGGGGGCTACTCCTACGAGCAGTACTTC.

The chain links TRBV12-5 to TRBJ1-3; no definite D call. CDR3 length equals 16 residues. Trimming left V 7 bases short and J 0 bases short, with 16 bases between. CDR1 LGHNT and CDR2 FRNRAP come from the germline V gene. CDR3 sequence reads: CASAFTRADSGNTIYF. CDR3 DNA sequence: TGTGCTAGTGCCTTCACGCGGGCCGACTCTGGAAACACCATATATTTT.

In DNA form, the CDR3 reads TGTGCCAGCAGCCTCGCGGGATCACTCTTGAACACTGAAGCTTTCTTT. Translated: CASSLAGSLLNTEAFF. The chain carries TRBV5-4 and TRBJ1-1; no firm D call. The CDR3 runs 16 residues. Germline loops: CDR1 SGHNT, CDR2 YYREEE (reference sequence). The V end lost 4 bases, the J end lost 0 bases, and 16 bases lay between the germline ends.

The chain links TRBV7-2 to TRBJ2-2; D unresolved. Trimming removed 2 bases from V and 0 bases from J, with 4 bases in between. Germline assignment: CDR1 SGHTA and CDR2 FQGNSA. The CDR3 totals 14 residues. The DNA of the CDR3 is TGTGCCAGCAGCTTAATTCCGAACACCGGGGAGCTGTTTTTT. Its protein is CASSLIPNTGELFF.